The present T cell receptor beta chain was sequenced within a study of blood T cells in healthy people across ages. In the study overall: Capture via template switching afforded approximately one barcoded beta molecule per two T cells.

The CDR3 is 15 amino acids. V gave up 1 base and J gave up 1 base, with 11 bases separating them. The germline V gene encodes CDR1 MNHEY and CDR2 SMNVEV (reference sequence). A second PCR of about 7 to 11 cycles used a sample-barcoded 5' primer and a J-beta primer mix. TCRdb used MiXCR to reprocess the 5' RACE reads, holding one entry per CDR3 protein. Of 1.5 million or so distinct CDR3 sequences listed, approximately 43% were seen once; the top ten hold about 4%. Broader study findings: It was not known whether donors were CMV positive (a possible confounder of expanded clonotype changes).

A note on this clonotype: The antigen is unknown.

The sequence derives from a woman younger than 35 in good health. The chain employs TRBV27 and TRBJ2-7; D not certain. Sample: blood. Here the CDR3 reads CASSLYWGRSYEQYF. In DNA form, the CDR3 reads TGTGCCAGCAGTTTATATTGGGGTCGGTCCTACGAGCAGTACTTC.